Each of the 29 T cell receptor beta chains below was sequenced from the same sample in a study of T cell responses to AZD1222 COVID-19 vaccine. Only in-frame clones appear in the TCRdb table, and some are missing; sequencing was by immunoSEQ multiplex PCR. The repertoire consists of around 100,000 clones, with just under 90% occurring once and the leading ten covering about 15%. Here the sequenced sample was peripheral blood, taken on day 0 of AZD1222 vaccination. The receptors derive from an adult in good health.

J is TRBJ2-3 and V is TRBV9; 9 bases map to TRBD2. The CDR3 is 16 residues long. V shed 4 bases, J shed 8 bases, and the junction held 14 bases outside the gene matches. Germline V gives CDR1 SGDLS, CDR2 YYNGEE. The CDR3 loop reads CASSPLEAGGGGTQYF. Written as DNA, the CDR3 is TGTGCCAGCAGCCCTCTAGAAGCGGGGGGAGGCGGTACGCAGTATTTT.

This CDR3 reads CASSPGRGHQPQHF. The CDR3 DNA reads TGTGCCAGTAGTCCCGGGAGGGGGCATCAGCCCCAGCATTTT. The chain recombines TRBV19 with TRBJ1-5; 7 bases are shared with TRBD1. V was clipped by 5 bases and J by 5 bases; unmatched bases: 6. CDR3 length: 14 residues. CDR1 and CDR2 (germline): LNHDA, SQIVND (reference sequence).

The rearrangement joins TRBV5-6 to TRBJ2-4, with D possibly TRBD1 on 5 matching bases. The CDR3 extends over 14 amino acids. Trimming left V 0 bases short and J 5 bases short, with 9 bases between. The germline CDR1 and CDR2 sequences are SGHDT and YYEEEE. CDR3 sequence: CASSLGQGQNIQYF. The CDR3 DNA is TGTGCCAGCAGCTTGGGGCAGGGCCAAAACATTCAGTACTTC.

The chain employs TRBV28 and TRBJ2-5; D is possibly TRBD2 (5 bases). V was cut by 7 bases and J by 1 base, with 10 bases left in between. CDR1 and CDR2 (germline): MDHEN, SYDVKM. CDR3 length: 13 residues. The CDR3, as DNA: TGTGCCAGCATCCTCAGCGGCCAAGAGACCCAGTACTTC. The encoded protein is CASILSGQETQYF. Variable domain in full (rest from reference TRBV28 and TRBJ2-5): DVKVTQSSRYLVKRTGEKVFLECVQDMDHENMFWYRQDPGLGLRLIYFSYDVKMKEKGDIPEGYSVSREKKERFSLILESASTNQTSMYLCASILSGQETQYFGPGTRLLVL.

The chain is built from TRBV6-5 and TRBJ1-6, with D perhaps matching TRBD1 (6 bases). Trimming removed 3 bases from V and 7 bases from J, with 13 bases in between. CDR1 and CDR2 (germline): MNHEY, SVGAGI. The CDR3 has 15 residues. The CDR3 nucleotides are TGTGCCAGCAGTTATATGGGGGCCTTGAATTCACCCCTCCACTTT. Its translation: CASSYMGALNSPLHF.

The V and J genes are TRBV6-1 and TRBJ2-3; weak D call: TRBD2 (5 bases). Between the trimmed V and J ends, which lost 2 bases and 1 base, there was a span of 13 bases. Germline V gene sequence: CDR1 MNHNS, CDR2 SASEGT. The CDR3 totals 16 residues. CDR3 region: CASSESGSLGTDTQYF. The CDR3 DNA sequence: TGTGCCAGCAGTGAAAGTGGGAGTTTGGGCACAGATACGCAGTATTTT.

CDR3 sequence reads: CASSVAYGAGELFF. DNA for the CDR3: TGTGCCAGCAGCGTTGCTTATGGGGCCGGGGAGCTGTTTTTT. The V and J genes are TRBV9 and TRBJ2-2; D unresolved. The CDR3 is 14 amino acids. V was trimmed by 2 bases and J by 6 bases, leaving 11 bases between them. Per the germline V gene, CDR1 is SGDLS and CDR2 is YYNGEE.

The CDR3 here is CASSIGQGNGYTF. For the CDR3, the DNA is TGTGCCAGCAGCATCGGACAGGGGAATGGCTACACCTTC. The rearrangement links TRBV5-8 to TRBJ1-2, with TRBD1 matching 9 bases. Germline V gene data show CDR1 as SGHTS and CDR2 as YDEGEE. The CDR3 consists of 13 residues. V lost 4 bases and J lost 6; bases outside the gene matches: 4.

The V call is TRBV19, the J call TRBJ1-3, with 10 bases aligning to TRBD1. Germline trimming cut 5 bases from V and 0 bases from J; bases unmatched to any gene: 7. The CDR3 length is 17 residues. Germline V gene sequence: CDR1 LNHDA, CDR2 SQIVND (reference sequence). The CDR3 spells CASSVTGTGVSGNTIYF. For the CDR3, the DNA is TGTGCCAGTAGTGTCACCGGGACAGGGGTCTCTGGAAACACCATATATTTT.

The genes are TRBV7-2 and TRBJ1-2, with 10 bases lining up with TRBD1. Trimming removed 2 bases from V and 0 bases from J; junction bases left unmatched: 3. The CDR3 runs 16 residues. Germline lookup yields CDR1 SGHTA and CDR2 FQGNSA. As DNA, the CDR3 is TGTGCCAGCAGCTTAAGGGGACAGGGGACTAACTATGGCTACACCTTC. Translation gives CASSLRGQGTNYGYTF.

V is TRBV6-5 and J is TRBJ2-7; possibly TRBD2 for D (5 bases). CDR3 length: 13 residues. Germline V gene sequence: CDR1 MNHEY, CDR2 SVGAGI. Trimming pared 7 bases from V and 2 bases from J, leaving 12 bases between. The CDR3 DNA reads as TGTGCCAGCACCCCTGACGGGACCTACGAGCAGTACTTC. It codes for CASTPDGTYEQYF.

The gene calls are TRBV6-5 and TRBJ1-2; D is unclear. Trimming took 4 bases from V and 0 from J, leaving 12 bases between them. Per germline, CDR1 MNHEY and CDR2 SVGAGI. The CDR3 has 15 amino acids. The CDR3 DNA sequence: TGTGCCAGCAGTTTGTACACGGGTTCTAACTATGGCTACACCTTC. Translated, it gives CASSLYTGSNYGYTF.

The chain recombines TRBV7-7 with TRBJ2-7; D might be TRBD1 (5 bases). The CDR3 covers 15 residues. The V gene's germline CDR1 is SSHAT and CDR2 FNYEAQ (reference sequence). V gave up 5 bases and J gave up 0 bases, with 14 bases separating them. CDR3 nucleotide sequence: TGTGCCAGCAGCGTTTCCCATGGGGCCTCCTACGAGCAGTACTTC. Residues: CASSVSHGASYEQYF.

The V gene is TRBV2, the J gene TRBJ1-1; 7 nucleotides match TRBD1. CDR1 is SNHLY, CDR2 FYNNEI, per germline. V lost 0 bases, J lost 2 bases, and 6 bases stayed unmatched. This CDR3 has 16 residues. Written as DNA, the CDR3 is TGTGCCAGCAGTGAAGCCGGGACAGACCTCAACACTGAAGCTTTCTTT. It codes for CASSEAGTDLNTEAFF.

The chain recombines TRBV14 with TRBJ2-6, with unresolved D. Germline lookup yields CDR1 SGHDN and CDR2 FVKESK. The CDR3 spans 14 residues. Trimming removed 5 bases at V and 0 bases at J, with 5 bases between. The CDR3 DNA sequence: TGTGCCAGCAGCGTCTCCTCTGGGGCCAACGTCCTGACTTTC. The encoded protein is CASSVSSGANVLTF.

The chain has TRBV5-5 and TRBJ1-1, with D perhaps TRBD1 (5 bases). Looked up from germline, CDR1 is SGHKS and CDR2 is YYEKEE (reference sequence). V lost 3 bases, J lost 2 bases, and 11 bases lay in between. The CDR3 is 14 residues long. CDR3 nucleotides: TGTGCCAGCAGCTGGGAGGGGACTAACACTGAAGCTTTCTTT. It is translated as CASSWEGTNTEAFF.

This chain uses TRBV7-9 with TRBJ1-4; 9 positions match TRBD1. The CDR3 is 14 residues long. Trimming cost V 7 bases and J 8 bases; bases outside gene matches: 8. The V gene's germline CDR1 is SEHNR and CDR2 FQNEAQ (reference sequence). CDR3 coding DNA: TGTGCCAGCACCCGGACAGGGGCATACGAAAAACTGTTTTTT. It encodes CASTRTGAYEKLFF. The full variable domain, with the rest looked up from reference TRBV7-9 and TRBJ1-4, is DTGVSQNPRHKITKRGQNVTFRCDPISEHNRLYWYRQTLGQGPEFLTYFQNEAQLEKSRLLSDRFSAERPKGSFSTLEIQRTEQGDSAMYLCASTRTGAYEKLFFGSGTQLSVL.

This chain uses TRBV19 with TRBJ2-3; D is perhaps TRBD1 or TRBD2 (5 bases each). Germline assignment: CDR1 LNHDA and CDR2 SQIVND (reference sequence). The CDR3 loop spans 17 amino acids. V lost 7 bases, J lost 0 bases, and 20 bases lay in between. CDR3 nucleotides: TGTGCCAGTAAAGGGGACCGCGATTCAACTAGCACAGATACGCAGTATTTT. It yields the protein CASKGDRDSTSTDTQYF.

This clone was recorded at least ten times. V gene TRBV6-2 or TRBV6-3 combines with J gene TRBJ2-7, with D perhaps matching TRBD1 (6 bases). V gave up 4 bases and J gave up 3 bases, with 16 bases separating them. The V gene's germline CDR1 is MNHEY and CDR2 SVGEGT. The length of the CDR3 is 15 residues. The CDR3 region is CASSSPYRAYYEQYF. CDR3 nucleotide sequence: TGTGCCAGCAGTTCGCCTTACAGGGCATACTACGAGCAGTACTTC.

The chain couples TRBV18 to TRBJ2-7; the D gene is possibly TRBD1 (6 bases). Between the trimmed V and J ends, which lost 3 bases and 3 bases, there was a span of 12 bases. The germline CDR1 and CDR2 sequences are KGHSH and LQKENI. There are 14 residues in the CDR3. CDR3 DNA sequence: TGTGCCAGCTCACCGACAGGTAACTTCTACGAGCAGTACTTC. It translates to CASSPTGNFYEQYF.

The chain uses TRBV5-4 and TRBJ1-2; no firm D call. CDR1 is SGHNT, CDR2 YYREEE, per germline (reference sequence). The CDR3 totals 15 residues. The V end lost 4 bases, the J end lost 1 base, and 14 bases lay between the germline ends. CDR3 in DNA: TGTGCCAGCAGCGAAGGTCCGAACTTTAACTATGGCTACACCTTC. As protein: CASSEGPNFNYGYTF.

This clone was counted once. J is TRBJ1-2 and V is TRBV20-1; D call uncertain. The V end was cut by 0 bases, the J end by 7 bases, with 6 bases between. Germline V gene data show CDR1 as DFQATT and CDR2 as SNEGSKA (reference sequence). This CDR3 spans 11 amino acids. The DNA for the CDR3 is TGCAGTGCTAGAGATTACGCTGGCTACACCTTC. Its translation: CSARDYAGYTF.

The chain uses TRBV19 and TRBJ1-2; perhaps TRBD1 as D (6 bases). The germline V gene has CDR1 LNHDA and CDR2 SQIVND (reference sequence). The CDR3 is 16 residues long. With 2 bases removed from V and 7 bases from J, the gap between germline ends came to 20 bases. Written as DNA, the CDR3 is TGTGCCAGTAGTATACTTCCGGGACATCTATCGGGTGGCTACACCTTC. Its protein is CASSILPGHLSGGYTF.

This rearrangement joins TRBV10-3 to TRBJ2-1, with D uncertain. Per the germline V gene, CDR1 is ENHRY and CDR2 is SYGVKD. V was cut by 0 bases and J by 6 bases, with 15 bases left in between. The CDR3 spans 16 residues. The CDR3 DNA is TGTGCCATCAGTGAGTCGGGATTGGCCCTACTCAATGAGCAGTTCTTC. Its protein product is CAISESGLALLNEQFF.

The chain joins TRBV5-1 to TRBJ2-1; a weak D match, TRBD1 (6 bases). Trimming shortened V by 4 bases and J by 6 bases, and 11 bases separated the two germline ends. The CDR3 totals 13 residues. Per germline, CDR1 SGHRS and CDR2 YFSETQ. This CDR3 reads CASSLGASNEQFF. CDR3 DNA sequence: TGCGCCAGCAGCCTGGGGGCCAGCAATGAGCAGTTCTTC.

The rearrangement uses TRBV6-1 and TRBJ1-5, with TRBD1 matching 7 bases. Trimming at V came to 7 bases and at J to 3 bases, leaving 6 bases not matched to a gene. This CDR3 has 14 residues. The germline CDR1 and CDR2 sequences are MNHNS and SASEGT. The DNA for the CDR3 is TGTGCCAGCACCCCGGGACAGTTCAATCAGCCCCAGCATTTT. Amino acid sequence: CASTPGQFNQPQHF.

This clone has only a few counts. The chain combines TRBV6-2 or TRBV6-3 with TRBJ2-5; D is ambiguous. CDR1 is MNHEY and CDR2 is SVGEGT in the germline V gene. V lost 6 bases and J lost 5, with 13 bases in between. This CDR3 is 13 amino acids long. CDR3 region: CASSTSSTETQYF. In DNA, the CDR3 is TGTGCCAGCAGCACGAGCAGTACGGAGACCCAGTACTTC.

The chain is built from TRBV30 and TRBJ1-2; no firm D call. The CDR3 consists of 14 residues. Germline-derived CDR1 and CDR2 are GTSNPN and SVGIG (reference sequence). Trimming removed 4 bases at V and 1 base at J, with 13 bases between. The CDR3 DNA reads as TGTGCCTGGACCCCGACCACGAGTAACTATGGCTACACCTTC. It codes for CAWTPTTSNYGYTF.

The J gene is TRBJ1-1, the V gene TRBV7-2, with TRBD1 matching over 8 bases. This CDR3 contains 13 residues. V lost 1 base, J lost 6 bases, and 1 base stayed unmatched. The germline gives CDR1 SGHTA, CDR2 FQGNSA. CDR3 sequence (DNA): TGTGCCAGCAGCTTAGGACAGGGGTCTGAAGCTTTCTTT. As protein: CASSLGQGSEAFF. The full variable domain, its missing parts supplied by reference TRBV7-2 and TRBJ1-1, is GAGVSQSPSNKVTEKGKDVELRCDPISGHTALYWYRQSLGQGLEFLIYFQGNSAPDKSGLPSDRFSAERTGGSVSTLTIQRTQQEDSAVYLCASSLGQGSEAFFGQGTRLTVV.